This TCR beta chain was captured in a study of CD8 T cells in Susac syndrome. The CDR3 sequence is 17 residues long. J gave up 6 bases and V 2 bases, and 11 bases lay outside the gene matches. Germline V gives CDR1 SEHNR, CDR2 FQNEAQ (reference sequence). In contrast to the negatively isolated CD8+ and CD4+ T cells, TEMRA cells were FACS-enriched. RNA was extracted with the RNeasy kit, and a quantity of about 0.45 to 1 ug was reverse transcribed using random hexamers. A single record per CDR3 protein comes from TCRdb applying MiXCR to the immunoSEQ multiplex PCR reads. The sample yields about 180,000 distinct CDR3 sequences, approximately 95% seen once.

The clonotype comes from a human donor with multiple sclerosis. Sequenced input: CD8+ T cells from PBMCs. The V and J genes are TRBV7-9 and TRBJ2-1, with TRBD2 matching over 9 bases. CDR3 sequence (DNA): TGTGCCAGCAGCTTAAGACCTCCGGGACTAGCCCTCAATGAGCAGTTCTTC. It encodes CASSLRPPGLALNEQFF. The complete variable domain, with remaining parts taken from reference TRBV7-9 and TRBJ2-1, reads DTGVSQNPRHKITKRGQNVTFRCDPISEHNRLYWYRQTLGQGPEFLTYFQNEAQLEKSRLLSDRFSAERPKGSFSTLEIQRTEQGDSAMYLCASSLRPPGLALNEQFFGPGTRLTVL.